Here is one T cell receptor beta chain with its context. This table comes from immunoSEQ multiplex PCR, and its TCRdb copy is limited to in-frame clones, with some not included. The table lists 500,000 or so clones, about 96% of them singletons. This entry belongs to a study of shared clonotypes between healthy human individuals. This CDR3 region has 17 residues. The sample comprised naive CD4+ T cells sorted from blood. The subset was: CD45RA+ positively selected. This chain connects TRBV1 to TRBJ1-5. TRBV1 is described as a pseudogene. This sequence was found in a woman aged 30 to 39 in good health. This chain's CDR3 is CTSSQINSGPGNQPQHF. The DNA for the CDR3 is TGCACCAGCAGCCAGATAAATTCAGGACCCGGGAATCAGCCCCAGCATTTT.